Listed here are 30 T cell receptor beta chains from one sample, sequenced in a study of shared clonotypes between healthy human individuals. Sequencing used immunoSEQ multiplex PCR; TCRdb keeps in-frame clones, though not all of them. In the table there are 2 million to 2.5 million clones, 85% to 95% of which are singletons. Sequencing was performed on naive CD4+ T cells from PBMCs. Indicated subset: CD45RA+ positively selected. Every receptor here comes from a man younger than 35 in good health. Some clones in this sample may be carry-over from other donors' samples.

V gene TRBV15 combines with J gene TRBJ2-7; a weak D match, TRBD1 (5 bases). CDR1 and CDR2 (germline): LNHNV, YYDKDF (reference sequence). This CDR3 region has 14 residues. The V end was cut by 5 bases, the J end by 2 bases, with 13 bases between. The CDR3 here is CATSSPRVPYEQYF. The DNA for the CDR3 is TGTGCCACCAGCTCCCCCAGGGTCCCCTACGAGCAGTACTTC.

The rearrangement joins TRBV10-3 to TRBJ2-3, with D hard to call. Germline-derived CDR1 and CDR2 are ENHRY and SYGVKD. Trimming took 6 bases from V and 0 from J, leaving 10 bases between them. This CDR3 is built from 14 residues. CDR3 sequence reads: CAISPQVSTDTQYF. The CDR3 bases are TGTGCCATCAGCCCCCAGGTTAGCACAGATACGCAGTATTTT.

The DNA of the CDR3 is TGCGCCAGCAGCCAAGTTGGGACAGGGGGGTCTGGAAAACTGTTTTTT. Encoded protein: CASSQVGTGGSGKLFF. The chain combines TRBV4-3 with TRBJ1-4; 11 bases match TRBD1. The V and J ends lost 1 base and 10 bases, in that order; junction bases with no gene match: 8. This CDR3 has 16 amino acids. Per the germline V gene, CDR1 is LGHNA and CDR2 is YSLEER.

CDR3 sequence (DNA): TGTGCCAGCAGTTCCTTGGGAACACAGTTCTTC. As protein: CASSSLGTQFF. The rearrangement links TRBV6-5 to TRBJ2-1; D uncertain. Germline loops: CDR1 MNHEY, CDR2 SVGAGI. V was shortened by 4 bases and J by 13 bases, with 11 bases between the two germline ends. The CDR3 spans 11 residues.

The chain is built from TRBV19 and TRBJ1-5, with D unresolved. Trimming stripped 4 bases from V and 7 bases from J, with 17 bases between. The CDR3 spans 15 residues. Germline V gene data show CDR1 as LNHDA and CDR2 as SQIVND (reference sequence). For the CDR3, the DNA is TGTGCCAGTAGTAAGGACGCCCTCGTTTGGCAGCCCCAGCATTTT. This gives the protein CASSKDALVWQPQHF.

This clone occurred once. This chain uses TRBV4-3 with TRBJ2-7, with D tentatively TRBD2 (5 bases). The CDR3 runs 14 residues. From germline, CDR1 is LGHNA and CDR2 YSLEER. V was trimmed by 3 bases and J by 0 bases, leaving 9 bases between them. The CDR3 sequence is CASSQRTRSYEQYF. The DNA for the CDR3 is TGCGCCAGCAGCCAGAGGACTCGCTCCTACGAGCAGTACTTC.

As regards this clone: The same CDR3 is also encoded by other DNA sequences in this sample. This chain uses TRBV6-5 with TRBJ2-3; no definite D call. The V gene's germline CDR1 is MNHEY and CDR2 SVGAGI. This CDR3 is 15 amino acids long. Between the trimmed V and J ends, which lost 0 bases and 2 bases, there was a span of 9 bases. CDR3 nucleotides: TGTGCCAGCAGTTACTCGAATAGGTACACAGATACGCAGTATTTT. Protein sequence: CASSYSNRYTDTQYF.

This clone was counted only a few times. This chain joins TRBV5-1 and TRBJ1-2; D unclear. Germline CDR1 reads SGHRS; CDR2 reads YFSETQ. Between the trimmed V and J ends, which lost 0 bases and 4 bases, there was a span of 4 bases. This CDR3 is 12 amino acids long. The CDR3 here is CASSLDVYGYTF. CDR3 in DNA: TGCGCCAGCAGCTTGGATGTCTATGGCTACACCTTC. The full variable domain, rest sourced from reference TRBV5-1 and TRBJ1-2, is KAGVTQTPRYLIKTRGQQVTLSCSPISGHRSVSWYQQTPGQGLQFLFEYFSETQRNKGNFPGRFSGRQFSNSRSEMNVSTLELGDSALYLCASSLDVYGYTFGSGTRLTVV.

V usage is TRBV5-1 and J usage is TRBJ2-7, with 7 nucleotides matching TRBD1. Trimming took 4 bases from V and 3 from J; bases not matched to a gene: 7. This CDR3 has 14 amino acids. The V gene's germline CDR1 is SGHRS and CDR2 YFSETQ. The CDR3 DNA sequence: TGCGCCAGCAGCAAACTGACAGGGAGCTACGAGCAGTACTTC. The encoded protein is CASSKLTGSYEQYF.

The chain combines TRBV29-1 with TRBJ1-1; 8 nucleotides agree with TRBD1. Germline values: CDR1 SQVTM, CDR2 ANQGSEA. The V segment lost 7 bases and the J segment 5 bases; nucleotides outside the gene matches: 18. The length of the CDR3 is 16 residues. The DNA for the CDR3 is TGCAGCGCCATGGGACAGGAGGTTGGGGGAGGAACTGAAGCTTTCTTT. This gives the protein CSAMGQEVGGGTEAFF.

The CDR3 nucleotides are TGTGCCAGCAGCTCCTTGGGGGGAAGTGAAGCTTTCTTT. The encoded protein is CASSSLGGSEAFF. The chain recombines TRBV7-9 with TRBJ1-1; tentatively, D is TRBD1 (5 bases). The CDR3 runs to 13 residues. The germline gives CDR1 SEHNR, CDR2 FQNEAQ (reference sequence). Trimming removed 4 bases at V and 7 bases at J, with 13 bases between.

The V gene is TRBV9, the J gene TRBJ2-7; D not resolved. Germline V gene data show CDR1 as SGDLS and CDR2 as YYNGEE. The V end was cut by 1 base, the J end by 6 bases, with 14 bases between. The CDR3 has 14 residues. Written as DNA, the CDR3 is TGTGCCAGCAGCGTAAGTAATTACGCTTCCGAGCAGTACTTC. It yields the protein CASSVSNYASEQYF. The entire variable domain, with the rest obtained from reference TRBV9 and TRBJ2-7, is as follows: DSGVTQTPKHLITATGQRVTLRCSPRSGDLSVYWYQQSLDQGLQFLIQYYNGEERAKGNILERFSAQQFPDLHSELNLSSLELGDSALYFCASSVSNYASEQYFGPGTRLTVT.

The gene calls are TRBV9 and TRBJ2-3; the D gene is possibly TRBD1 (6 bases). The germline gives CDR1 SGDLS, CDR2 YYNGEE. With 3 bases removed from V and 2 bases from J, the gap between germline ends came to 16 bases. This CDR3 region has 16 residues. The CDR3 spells CASSGSPMGATDTQYF. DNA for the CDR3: TGTGCCAGCAGCGGGTCACCGATGGGGGCCACAGATACGCAGTATTTT. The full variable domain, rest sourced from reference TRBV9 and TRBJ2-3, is DSGVTQTPKHLITATGQRVTLRCSPRSGDLSVYWYQQSLDQGLQFLIQYYNGEERAKGNILERFSAQQFPDLHSELNLSSLELGDSALYFCASSGSPMGATDTQYFGPGTRLTVL.

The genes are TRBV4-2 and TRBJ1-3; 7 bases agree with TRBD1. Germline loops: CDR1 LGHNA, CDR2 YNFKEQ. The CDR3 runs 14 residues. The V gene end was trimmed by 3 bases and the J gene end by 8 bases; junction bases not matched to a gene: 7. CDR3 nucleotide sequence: TGTGCCAGCAGCCATCTCCCCAGGGGGGACACCATATATTTT. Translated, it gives CASSHLPRGDTIYF.

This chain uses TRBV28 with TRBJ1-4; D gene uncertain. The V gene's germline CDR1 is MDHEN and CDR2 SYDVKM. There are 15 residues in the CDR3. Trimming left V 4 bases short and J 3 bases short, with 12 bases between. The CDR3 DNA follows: TGTGCCAGCAGTTCCCGATGGGGTGCTAATGAAAAACTGTTTTTT. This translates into CASSSRWGANEKLFF.

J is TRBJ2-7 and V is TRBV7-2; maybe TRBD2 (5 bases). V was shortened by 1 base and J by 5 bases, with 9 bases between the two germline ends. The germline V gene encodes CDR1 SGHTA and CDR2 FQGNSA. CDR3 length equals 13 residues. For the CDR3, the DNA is TGTGCCAGCAGCTTAGTATCCGGGAACGAGCAGTACTTC. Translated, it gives CASSLVSGNEQYF.

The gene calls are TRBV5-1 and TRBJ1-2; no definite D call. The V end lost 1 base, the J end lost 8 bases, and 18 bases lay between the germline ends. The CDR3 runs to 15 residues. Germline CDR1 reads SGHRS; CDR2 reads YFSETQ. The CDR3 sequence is CASSLLVSDWEGYTF. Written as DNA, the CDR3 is TGCGCCAGCAGCTTGCTCGTCAGCGACTGGGAGGGCTACACCTTC.

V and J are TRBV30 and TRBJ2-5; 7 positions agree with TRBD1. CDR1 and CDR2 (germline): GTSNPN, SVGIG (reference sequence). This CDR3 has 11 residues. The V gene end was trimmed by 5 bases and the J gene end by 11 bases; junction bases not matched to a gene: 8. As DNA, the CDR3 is TGTGCCTGGGGACAGGCCGGGGAGCAGTACTTC. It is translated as CAWGQAGEQYF.

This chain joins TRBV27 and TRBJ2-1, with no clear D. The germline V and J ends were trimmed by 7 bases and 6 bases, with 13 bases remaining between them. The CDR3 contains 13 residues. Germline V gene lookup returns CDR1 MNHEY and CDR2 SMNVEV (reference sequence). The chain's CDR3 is CASTRVLTNEQFF. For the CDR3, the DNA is TGTGCCAGCACTCGGGTCTTGACCAATGAGCAGTTCTTC.

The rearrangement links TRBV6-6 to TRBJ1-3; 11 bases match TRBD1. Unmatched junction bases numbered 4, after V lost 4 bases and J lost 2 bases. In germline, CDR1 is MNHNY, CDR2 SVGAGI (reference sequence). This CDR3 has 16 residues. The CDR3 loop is CASSWTGGQTGNTIYF. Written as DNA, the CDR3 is TGTGCCAGCAGTTGGACAGGGGGCCAAACTGGAAACACCATATATTTT.

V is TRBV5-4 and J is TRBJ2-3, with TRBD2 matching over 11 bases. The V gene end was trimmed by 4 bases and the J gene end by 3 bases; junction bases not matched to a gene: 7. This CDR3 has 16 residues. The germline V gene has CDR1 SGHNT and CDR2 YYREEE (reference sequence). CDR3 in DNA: TGTGCCAGCAGCCCGACCGGGACTAGCGGAACAGATACGCAGTATTTT. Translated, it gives CASSPTGTSGTDTQYF.

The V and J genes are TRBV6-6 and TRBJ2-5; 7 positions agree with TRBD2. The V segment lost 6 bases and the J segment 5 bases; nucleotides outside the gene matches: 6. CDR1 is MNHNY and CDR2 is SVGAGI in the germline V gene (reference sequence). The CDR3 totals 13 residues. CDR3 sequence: CASRAGAVETQYF. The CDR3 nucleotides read TGTGCCAGCAGGGCGGGAGCTGTGGAGACCCAGTACTTC.

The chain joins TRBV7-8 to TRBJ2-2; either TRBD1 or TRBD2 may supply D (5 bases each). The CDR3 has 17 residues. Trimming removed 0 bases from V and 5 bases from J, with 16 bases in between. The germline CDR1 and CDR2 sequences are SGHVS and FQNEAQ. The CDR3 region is CASSLASYGTPTGELFF. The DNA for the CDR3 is TGTGCCAGCAGCTTAGCGTCGTATGGGACCCCGACCGGGGAGCTGTTTTTT.

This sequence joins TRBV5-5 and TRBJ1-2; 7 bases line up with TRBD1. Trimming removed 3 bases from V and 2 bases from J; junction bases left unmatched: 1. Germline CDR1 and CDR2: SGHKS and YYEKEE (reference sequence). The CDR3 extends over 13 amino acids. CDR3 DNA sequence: TGTGCCAGCAGCTCGGGACAGAACTATGGCTACACCTTC. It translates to CASSSGQNYGYTF.

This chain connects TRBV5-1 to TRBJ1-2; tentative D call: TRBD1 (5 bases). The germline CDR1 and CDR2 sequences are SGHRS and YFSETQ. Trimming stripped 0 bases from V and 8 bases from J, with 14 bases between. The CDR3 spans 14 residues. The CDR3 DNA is TGCGCCAGCAGCTTGGCGGGGGAGGCGCGGGGCTACACCTTC. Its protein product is CASSLAGEARGYTF.

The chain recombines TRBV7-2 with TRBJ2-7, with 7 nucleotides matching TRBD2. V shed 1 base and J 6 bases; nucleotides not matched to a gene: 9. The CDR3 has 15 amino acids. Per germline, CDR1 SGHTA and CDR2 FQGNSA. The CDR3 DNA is TGTGCCAGCAGCTTAGACGGCGGGGGAGCGGGCGAGCAGTACTTC. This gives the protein CASSLDGGGAGEQYF.

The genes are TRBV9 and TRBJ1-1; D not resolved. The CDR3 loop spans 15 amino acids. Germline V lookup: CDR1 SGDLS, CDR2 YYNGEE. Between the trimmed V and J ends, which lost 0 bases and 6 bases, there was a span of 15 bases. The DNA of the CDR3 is TGTGCCAGCAGCGTAGGAGGGCTGATGTCTCCTGAAGCTTTCTTT. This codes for CASSVGGLMSPEAFF.

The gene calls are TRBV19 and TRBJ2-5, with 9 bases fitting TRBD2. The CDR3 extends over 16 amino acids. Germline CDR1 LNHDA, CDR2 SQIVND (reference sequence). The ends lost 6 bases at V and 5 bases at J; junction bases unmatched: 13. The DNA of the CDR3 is TGTGCCAGTAGGGGCCCCGGGCGGGAGGGCCCCGAGACCCAGTACTTC. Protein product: CASRGPGREGPETQYF.

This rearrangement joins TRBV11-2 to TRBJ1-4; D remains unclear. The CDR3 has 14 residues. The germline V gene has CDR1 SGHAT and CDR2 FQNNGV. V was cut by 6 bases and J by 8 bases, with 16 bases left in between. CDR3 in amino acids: CASRGSGPGEKLFF. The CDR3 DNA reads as TGTGCCAGCAGAGGATCAGGACCTGGCGAAAAACTGTTTTTT.

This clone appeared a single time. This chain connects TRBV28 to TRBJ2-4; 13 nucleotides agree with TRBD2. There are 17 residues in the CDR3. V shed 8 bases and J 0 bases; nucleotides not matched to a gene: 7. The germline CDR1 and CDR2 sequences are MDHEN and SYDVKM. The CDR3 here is CASRGTSGTLAKNIQYF. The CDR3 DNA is TGTGCCAGCCGTGGGACTAGCGGGACCCTAGCCAAAAACATTCAGTACTTC.